Each of the 20 T cell receptor beta chains below was sequenced from the same sample in a study of Ad26.COV2.S vaccination and SARS-CoV-2 variants. Indicated treatment: around 19 received Ad26.COV2.S at low or high dose, single or two shots; about 5 received placebo; per-sample allocation not given. It was on day 63 after the first vaccine or placebo injection that samples were taken. TCRdb's table, derived via immunoSEQ multiplex PCR, lists solely in-frame clones and lacks some. The sample records roughly 380,000 clones, 70% to 90% being singletons. The specimen comprised peripheral blood, sampled in a trial of Ad26.COV2.S vaccine versus placebo. The receptors shown here come from a person between 18 and 59 years old who received the Ad26.COV2.S COVID-19 vaccine or a placebo.

This chain connects TRBV7-9 to TRBJ2-7, with 7 nucleotides matching TRBD2. The CDR3 length is 13 residues. Germline V gene sequence: CDR1 SEHNR, CDR2 FQNEAQ (reference sequence). After removal of 5 bases from V and 2 bases from J, the junction contained 3 bases not matched to a gene. As DNA, the CDR3 is TGTGCCAGCAGCCCCAGCGGGACCTACGAGCAGTACTTC. It translates to CASSPSGTYEQYF.

This chain joins TRBV6-2 or TRBV6-3 and TRBJ2-3; perhaps TRBD2 as D (7 bases). The length of the CDR3 is 15 residues. Trimming pared 5 bases from V and 2 bases from J, leaving 14 bases between. In germline, CDR1 is MNHEY, CDR2 SVGEGT. For the CDR3, the DNA is TGTGCCAGCAGTGACGACGGGGGGCTCACAGATACGCAGTATTTT. Translated, it gives CASSDDGGLTDTQYF.

The chain combines TRBV27 with TRBJ2-1, with 12 positions matching TRBD2. V lost 2 bases, J lost 4 bases, and 9 bases stayed unmatched. The CDR3 spans 18 residues. Germline lookup yields CDR1 MNHEY and CDR2 SMNVEV (reference sequence). In DNA, the CDR3 is TGTGCCAGCAGTTTACCCCGACTAGCGGGAGCGCCTTACAATGAGCAGTTCTTC. It codes for CASSLPRLAGAPYNEQFF.

This clone was seen once. This rearrangement joins TRBV24-1 to TRBJ2-1; 7 bases fit TRBD2. This CDR3 has 16 residues. The V and J ends lost 4 bases and 4 bases, in that order; junction bases with no gene match: 9. The germline V gene encodes CDR1 KGHDR and CDR2 SFDVKD. CDR3 bases: TGTGCCACCAGTGAAGGTTCTAGCGGACTATACAATGAGCAGTTCTTC. It is translated as CATSEGSSGLYNEQFF.

V usage is TRBV29-1 and J usage is TRBJ2-1; TRBD1 matches 8 bases. This CDR3 region has 15 residues. Germline V gene data show CDR1 as SQVTM and CDR2 as ANQGSEA. Trimming took 7 bases from V and 1 from J; bases not matched to a gene: 9. Here the CDR3 reads CSAERRDRSYNEQFF. The CDR3 DNA sequence: TGCAGCGCAGAGCGCCGGGACAGGTCCTACAATGAGCAGTTCTTC.

This chain uses TRBV5-1 with TRBJ2-7; D is undetermined. V lost 1 base and J 0 bases, leaving 8 bases between the germline ends. The CDR3 extends over 14 amino acids. The germline V gene has CDR1 SGHRS and CDR2 YFSETQ. CDR3 bases: TGCGCCAGCAGCTTGTCGGCCGGCTCCTACGAGCAGTACTTC. It codes for CASSLSAGSYEQYF.

The rearrangement links TRBV19 to TRBJ1-5; D is unclear. CDR1 is LNHDA and CDR2 is SQIVND in the germline V gene (reference sequence). The CDR3 is 14 residues long. V was trimmed by 8 bases and J by 1 base, leaving 12 bases between them. Here the CDR3 reads CASEIPGSNQPQHF. The CDR3, as DNA: TGTGCCAGTGAAATCCCCGGCAGCAATCAGCCCCAGCATTTT.

The rearrangement joins TRBV2 to TRBJ2-1, with D perhaps TRBD2 (6 bases). The CDR3 is made up of 15 amino acids. The germline V gene encodes CDR1 SNHLY and CDR2 FYNNEI. V lost 0 bases and J lost 3, with 9 bases in between. The DNA of the CDR3 is TGTGCCAGCAGTGAAGCTCGGGGAGGCTACAATGAGCAGTTCTTC. Translated: CASSEARGGYNEQFF.

V gene TRBV9 combines with J gene TRBJ2-3, with 10 bases fitting TRBD1. The length of the CDR3 is 16 residues. J lost 2 bases, V lost 4 bases, and 7 bases had no gene match. CDR1 and CDR2 (germline): SGDLS, YYNGEE. As DNA, the CDR3 is TGTGCCAGCAGCCCGCGGGGACAGGGGAACACAGATACGCAGTATTTT. This gives the protein CASSPRGQGNTDTQYF.

The chain has TRBV6-6 and TRBJ1-1; the D is unclear. Trimming removed 5 bases at V and 5 bases at J, with 12 bases between. The CDR3 has 13 amino acids. CDR1 and CDR2 from the germline V gene are MNHNY and SVGAGI (reference sequence). CDR3 coding DNA: TGTGCCAGCAGTGATCCGGATCGGACTGAAGCTTTCTTT. This codes for CASSDPDRTEAFF.

The chain carries TRBV19 and TRBJ1-2, with D possibly matching TRBD1 (5 bases). Germline V lookup: CDR1 LNHDA, CDR2 SQIVND (reference sequence). CDR3 size: 14 residues. V dropped 5 bases and J dropped 4 bases, with 14 bases sitting between them. The CDR3 here is CASSPQLGVYGYTF. Written as DNA, the CDR3 is TGTGCCAGTAGTCCCCAATTGGGGGTCTATGGCTACACCTTC.

Here the CDR3 reads CASSVGTSGGYEQYF. The CDR3 DNA follows: TGTGCCAGCAGCGTTGGGACTAGCGGGGGTTACGAGCAGTACTTC. The rearrangement joins TRBV9 to TRBJ2-7; TRBD2 matches at 14 bases. Unmatched junction bases numbered 2, after V lost 2 bases and J lost 4 bases. Germline values: CDR1 SGDLS, CDR2 YYNGEE. The CDR3 contains 15 residues.

This chain uses TRBV9 with TRBJ2-1; 10 bases are a match to TRBD2. This CDR3 is 15 amino acids long. Trimming removed 1 base from V and 2 bases from J; junction bases left unmatched: 0. Germline CDR1 and CDR2: SGDLS and YYNGEE. The CDR3 nucleotides are TGTGCCAGCAGCGTACTAGCGGGGGCCTACAATGAGCAGTTCTTC. Translating gives CASSVLAGAYNEQFF.

This chain links TRBV15 with TRBJ2-5; TRBD1 matches at 9 bases. Looked up from germline, CDR1 is LNHNV and CDR2 is YYDKDF (reference sequence). Trimming took 3 bases from V and 4 from J; bases not matched to a gene: 6. The CDR3 covers 15 residues. The CDR3 region has the DNA TGTGCCACCAGCAGTAGACAGGGGGTGGGAGAGACCCAGTACTTC. The encoded protein is CATSSRQGVGETQYF.

This clone was counted once. The V call is TRBV7-8, the J call TRBJ1-3, with a weak D call TRBD1 (6 bases). The germline gives CDR1 SGHVS, CDR2 FQNEAQ. The CDR3 is 16 amino acids. With 6 bases removed from V and 3 bases from J, the gap between germline ends came to 18 bases. The CDR3 is CASRKTGGQHGNTIYF. CDR3 sequence (DNA): TGTGCCAGCAGGAAAACGGGGGGCCAGCATGGAAACACCATATATTTT.

V is TRBV29-1 and J is TRBJ1-1; D unclear. The germline CDR1 and CDR2 sequences are SQVTM and ANQGSEA. V was cut by 5 bases and J by 0 bases, with 10 bases left in between. The CDR3 spans 13 residues. CDR3 nucleotide sequence: TGCAGCGTTAAAGGGTTGATGAACACTGAAGCTTTCTTT. Encoded protein: CSVKGLMNTEAFF.

This clone was detected only a few times. The J gene is TRBJ1-3, the V gene TRBV30; D not certain. Germline assignment: CDR1 GTSNPN and CDR2 SVGIG (reference sequence). Trimming shortened V by 0 bases and J by 7 bases, and 10 bases separated the two germline ends. This CDR3 comprises 13 residues. In nucleotides, the CDR3 is TGTGCCTGGAGTGTAACAGAATGGAACACCATATATTTT. It encodes CAWSVTEWNTIYF.

This clone has only a few counts. This chain joins TRBV11-2 and TRBJ2-1; 9 bases map to TRBD2. This CDR3 region has 15 residues. V was pared by 3 bases and J by 6 bases, with 6 bases of the junction left unmatched. Germline V lookup: CDR1 SGHAT, CDR2 FQNNGV. The CDR3 nucleotides read TGTGCCAGCAGCTTCCTAGCGGGGAGGGGCAATGAGCAGTTCTTC. Its translation is CASSFLAGRGNEQFF.

V is TRBV9 and J is TRBJ2-1; D remains ambiguous. CDR1 and CDR2 from the germline V gene are SGDLS and YYNGEE. The CDR3 runs to 16 residues. Trimming pared 0 bases from V and 1 base from J, leaving 11 bases between. The CDR3 nucleotides are TGTGCCAGCAGCGTAGGCCCTGAGAATTCCTACAATGAGCAGTTCTTC. Amino acids: CASSVGPENSYNEQFF.

This chain joins TRBV15 and TRBJ2-1; tentative D call: TRBD1 (5 bases). Between the trimmed V and J ends, which lost 2 bases and 4 bases, there was a span of 18 bases. CDR3 size: 17 residues. Germline V CDR1 and CDR2: LNHNV, YYDKDF (reference sequence). CDR3 nucleotide sequence: TGTGCCACCAGCAGACAAACAGGAGTCACGACTTACAATGAGCAGTTCTTC. Translated, it gives CATSRQTGVTTYNEQFF.